This entry lists 19 T cell receptor beta chains sequenced from one sample in a study of post-analysis software for immune sequencing data. No cognate antigen is known for these TCRs. Sequencing libraries made from TCR beta cDNA carried unique molecular identifiers. TCRdb used MiXCR to reprocess the PCR reads, holding one entry per CDR3 protein. This table holds approximately 770,000 distinct CDR3 sequences, more than 45% found once. Findings and limits, study-wide: Compared with controls, patients had more of five or six TRBV segments, including TRBV5-6, TRBV5-1 and TRBV20-1.

Material for sequencing was blood. The receptors here all came from a girl under 18 with multiple sclerosis.

This clonotype was seen a few times. The rearrangement joins TRBV5-5 to TRBJ2-1; 9 bases align to TRBD2. The CDR3 consists of 16 residues. The V gene end was trimmed by 1 base and the J gene end by 15 bases; junction bases not matched to a gene: 17. CDR1 is SGHKS, CDR2 YYEKEE, per germline (reference sequence). The CDR3: CASSLSSLAGYREPFF. CDR3 coding DNA: TGTGCCAGCAGCTTGAGCTCTCTAGCGGGGTATCGGGAACCGTTCTTC.

The sample holds a few counts of this clonotype. The chain joins TRBV12-3 or TRBV12-4 to TRBJ2-6; 9 bases map to TRBD1. V trimming: 6 bases; J trimming: 3 bases; junction bases outside the gene matches: 12. The CDR3 sequence is 18 residues long. CDR3 DNA sequence: TGTGCCAGCAGCTCCACGGGACAGGGTTGGTTTGGGGCCAACGTCCTGACTTTC. Translated: CASSSTGQGWFGANVLTF.

The chain's CDR3 is CASSFAPLTSYNEQFF. The CDR3 DNA sequence: TGCGCCAGCAGCTTTGCCCCGCTCACTTCCTACAATGAGCAGTTCTTC. This chain joins TRBV5-1 and TRBJ2-1; D gene uncertain. The CDR3 has 16 amino acids. Germline assignment: CDR1 SGHRS and CDR2 YFSETQ. The V end lost 2 bases, the J end lost 1 base, and 13 bases lay between the germline ends.

The rearrangement joins TRBV28 to TRBJ2-1, with no clear D. CDR3 size: 11 residues. CDR1 and CDR2 from the germline V gene are MDHEN and SYDVKM. V was cut by 4 bases and J by 10 bases, with 8 bases left in between. The CDR3 region has the DNA TGTGCCAGCAGTTCCCTCTTGGAGCAGTTCTTC. This sequence encodes CASSSLLEQFF.

V is TRBV27 and J is TRBJ2-1, with a possible D match to TRBD2 (5 bases). Trimming left V 0 bases short and J 1 base short, with 10 bases between. The CDR3 contains 16 residues. Per germline, CDR1 MNHEY and CDR2 SMNVEV (reference sequence). The CDR3 region is CASSLSTGLSYNEQFF. Written as DNA, the CDR3 is TGTGCCAGCAGTTTATCAACGGGGTTATCCTACAATGAGCAGTTCTTC.

The chain recombines TRBV12-3 or TRBV12-4 with TRBJ2-7; D is tentatively TRBD1 or TRBD2 (5 bases each). V gave up 4 bases and J gave up 6 bases, with 22 bases separating them. The CDR3 totals 16 residues. CDR3 coding DNA: TGTGCCAGCAGTTCAACCGGGACCAGCCTTTATGGCGAGCAGTACTTC. Its translation: CASSSTGTSLYGEQYF.

This clonotype was observed many times. The chain has TRBV29-1 and TRBJ2-7; D might be TRBD2 (5 bases). V was pared by 8 bases and J by 9 bases, with 23 bases between. The CDR3 extends over 13 amino acids. In germline, CDR1 is SQVTM, CDR2 ANQGSEA. In nucleotides, the CDR3 is TGCAGCCCGACGGACGGGGTCCCGCCTGGGCAGTACTTC. Its translation is CSPTDGVPPGQYF.

The J gene is TRBJ2-3, the V gene TRBV20-1, with 10 positions matching TRBD2. The CDR3 totals 18 residues. The V gene end was trimmed by 3 bases and the J gene end by 1 base; junction bases not matched to a gene: 13. Germline CDR1 reads DFQATT; CDR2 reads SNEGSKA (reference sequence). The CDR3 is CSASYPSGSFLGTDTQYF. The CDR3 DNA sequence: TGCAGTGCTAGTTATCCTAGCGGGAGTTTCTTGGGCACAGATACGCAGTATTTT.

Worth noting for this clonotype: The CDR3 does not end in the conserved phenylalanine or tryptophan, so this is likely a read error. The CDR3 nucleotides read TGCAGTGCTCTTCAGGGGCCCGCTAACTATGGCTACACCTGC. Its protein product is CSALQGPANYGYTC. J is TRBJ1-2 and V is TRBV20-1, with TRBD1 as a possible D gene (6 bases). V shed 5 bases and J shed 0 bases, with 13 bases lying between them. The CDR3 has 14 amino acids. The V gene's germline CDR1 is DFQATT and CDR2 SNEGSKA (reference sequence).

This clonotype was seen a few times. The chain uses TRBV7-2 and TRBJ1-2; the D is unclear. CDR1 SGHTA and CDR2 FQGNSA come from the germline V gene. V was shortened by 5 bases and J by 8 bases, with 18 bases between the two germline ends. The CDR3 spans 14 residues. CDR3 DNA sequence: TGTGCCAGCAGCGAAAACACGGGCATCCGAGGCTACACCTTC. Its translation: CASSENTGIRGYTF.

The chain links TRBV10-3 to TRBJ1-5, with D perhaps matching TRBD1 (5 bases). V was trimmed by 0 bases and J by 12 bases, leaving 12 bases between them. CDR1 ENHRY and CDR2 SYGVKD come from the germline V gene. The CDR3 spans 13 residues. CDR3 DNA: TGTGCCATCAGTGAGTCAGGGGAGGAGCTCCAGCATTTT. This translates into CAISESGEELQHF.

The chain recombines TRBV28 with TRBJ1-1; possibly TRBD1 for D (5 bases). V lost 0 bases to trimming and J lost 2 bases, with 10 bases between them. Germline CDR1 MDHEN, CDR2 SYDVKM. The CDR3 consists of 15 residues. CDR3 region: CASSLWGVQNTEAFF. Here the CDR3 DNA reads TGTGCCAGCAGTTTATGGGGGGTACAAAACACTGAAGCTTTCTTT.

In the case of this clonotype: Germline is not matched at one junction end, which may reflect a read error. V is TRBV3-1 and J is TRBJ2-1, with no clear D. This CDR3 contains 14 residues. Germline V gives CDR1 LGHDT, CDR2 YNNKEL (reference sequence). The CDR3 nucleotides are TGTGCCAGCAGCCAAGACCCAGAGCCTAATGAGCAGTTCTTT. Translating gives CASSQDPEPNEQFF.

The chain links TRBV6-2 or TRBV6-3 to TRBJ2-1; 7 nucleotides agree with TRBD2. The CDR3 is made up of 15 amino acids. CDR1 and CDR2 from the germline V gene are MNHEY and SVGEGT. The V segment lost 6 bases and the J segment 6 bases; nucleotides outside the gene matches: 11. The CDR3 spells CASSPYRLAVNEQFF. The DNA of the CDR3 is TGTGCCAGCAGCCCTTACCGACTAGCCGTCAATGAGCAGTTCTTC.

This clonotype was detected a few times. The chain has TRBV6-6 and TRBJ2-7, with a weak D call TRBD1 (6 bases). Germline assignment: CDR1 MNHNY and CDR2 SVGAGI (reference sequence). The ends were cut back, 2 bases at V and 6 bases at J, with 8 bases in the middle. The CDR3 spans 12 residues. DNA of the CDR3: TGTGCCAGCAGTTACCAAGGGGGCGAGCAGTACTTC. The encoded protein is CASSYQGGEQYF.

The chain uses TRBV20-1 and TRBJ1-1; D is ambiguous. The CDR3 has 14 residues. Trimming cost V 0 bases and J 1 base, with 9 bases left between them. Looked up from germline, CDR1 is DFQATT and CDR2 is SNEGSKA (reference sequence). CDR3: CSARDLSKNTEAFF. The CDR3 nucleotides are TGCAGTGCTAGAGACCTGTCGAAGAACACTGAAGCTTTCTTT.

This clonotype was seen a few times. This chain uses TRBV29-1 with TRBJ2-1; TRBD1 matches 8 bases. Per germline, CDR1 SQVTM and CDR2 ANQGSEA. The V segment lost 8 bases and the J segment 4 bases; nucleotides outside the gene matches: 13. The CDR3 sequence is 15 residues long. This CDR3 is CSFWWSGGLYNEQFF. The CDR3 DNA reads as TGCAGCTTCTGGTGGTCAGGGGGCCTATACAATGAGCAGTTCTTC.

This clonotype was detected a few times. The chain links TRBV7-6 to TRBJ1-2; D perhaps matches TRBD1 (6 bases). V shed 5 bases and J shed 2 bases, with 21 bases lying between them. The CDR3 runs 17 residues. CDR1 is SGHVS and CDR2 is FNYEAQ in the germline V gene. The CDR3 sequence is CASSLGGRSTPNYGYTF. CDR3 DNA: TGTGCCAGCAGCCTAGGGGGACGGAGTACCCCAAACTATGGCTACACCTTC.

The chain recombines TRBV29-1 with TRBJ2-7, with 7 bases matching TRBD2. CDR1 and CDR2 (germline): SQVTM, ANQGSEA. The CDR3 is 13 residues long. The V segment lost 3 bases and the J segment 4 bases; nucleotides outside the gene matches: 6. This CDR3 reads CSVEAGVRYEQYF. CDR3 coding DNA: TGCAGCGTTGAGGCGGGAGTCCGGTACGAGCAGTACTTC.